This T cell receptor beta chain was obtained from a study of T cell responses to AZD1222 COVID-19 vaccine. On this clone itself: What it binds is not known.

Germline V gives CDR1 SGHAT, CDR2 FQNNGV. Trimming cost V 4 bases and J 5 bases, with 11 bases left between them. This CDR3 spans 13 amino acids. Sequenced by immunoSEQ multiplex PCR; TCRdb stores in-frame clones only, minus some. The repertoire holds around 270,000 clones, with about 94% as singletons. Points from the study as a whole: Donor demographics were predominantly white British with a female majority; clonal diversity may be underestimated. When two AZD1222 doses had been given, Spike-specific TCR breadth and depth rose. As reported, nearly half of all spike-specific TCRs target variant regions that are unmutated.

The receptor's source is an adult who received the AZD1222 COVID-19 vaccine. The chain joins TRBV11-2 to TRBJ1-1, with D maybe TRBD1 (5 bases). The sequencing used peripheral blood, collected 28 days after the second AZD1222 dose. In DNA form, the CDR3 reads TGTGCCAGCAGCTCCCGGGGCGGAACTGAAGCTTTCTTT. Its protein is CASSSRGGTEAFF.